The rows below give T cell receptor beta chains drawn from one sample of a study of T cells expressing NK-cell markers. Using the 5' RACE reads, TCRdb records one entry per CDR3 protein without DNA. This sample's table has some 460,000 distinct CDR3 sequences. Sequenced: blood T cells: a sorted CD56 or NKG2C T cell subset, CD4+ or CD8+ T cells, or bulk PBMC T cells (not recorded which). The receptors stem from a woman aged 45-65 years in good health. The CDR3 runs from the conserved cysteine through the conserved F or W.

J gene: TRBJ2-3
V gene: TRBV9
CDR3 length: 18
CDR3 protein: CASSVVPAGGRDTDTQYF

J gene: TRBJ2-2
V gene: TRBV7-6
CDR3 length: 15
CDR3 protein: CASSLLVGALKVLFF

J gene: TRBJ1-2
V gene: TRBV4-1
CDR3 length: 17
CDR3 protein: CASSQEPPGVLLRGYTF

J gene: TRBJ2-2
V gene: TRBV9
CDR3 length: 13
CDR3 protein: CASSVAGHGELFF

J gene: TRBJ1-1
V gene: TRBV20-1
CDR3 length: 13
CDR3 protein: CSALHDNGAEAFF

J gene: TRBJ2-3
V gene: TRBV5-1
CDR3 length: 14
CDR3 protein: CASSLGGVADTQYF

J gene: TRBJ1-2
V gene: TRBV30
CDR3 length: 11
CDR3 protein: CAWREVYGYTF

J gene: TRBJ2-3
V gene: TRBV12-3/TRBV12-4
CDR3 length: 18
CDR3 protein: CASSSSSLASGFTDTQYF

J gene: TRBJ2-2
V gene: TRBV29-1
CDR3 length: 14
CDR3 protein: CSVPLAGITGELFF

J gene: TRBJ2-3
V gene: TRBV11-2
CDR3 length: 15
CDR3 protein: CASSWAGGNADTQYF

J gene: TRBJ2-5
V gene: TRBV2
CDR3 length: 16
CDR3 protein: CASSEAQPGRKETQYF

J gene: TRBJ2-7
V gene: TRBV12-3/TRBV12-4
CDR3 length: 15
CDR3 protein: CASRITVPGNYEQYF

J gene: TRBJ2-5
V gene: TRBV29-1
CDR3 length: 13
CDR3 protein: CSVSPRLKETQYF

J gene: TRBJ2-1
V gene: TRBV7-9
CDR3 length: 13
CDR3 protein: CASNSGVWNEQFF

J gene: TRBJ1-4
V gene: TRBV20-1
CDR3 length: 12
CDR3 protein: CSAGPGVEKLFF

J gene: TRBJ1-2
V gene: TRBV30
CDR3 length: 13
CDR3 protein: CAWGSLRNYGYTF

J gene: TRBJ2-7
V gene: TRBV4-1
CDR3 length: 15
CDR3 protein: CASSPRAGLLYEQYF

J gene: TRBJ2-1
V gene: TRBV15
CDR3 length: 18
CDR3 protein: CATSRDRNSRNSGNEQFF

J gene: TRBJ1-1
V gene: TRBV10-3
CDR3 length: 13
CDR3 protein: CAIRSLMNTEAFF

J gene: TRBJ2-2
V gene: TRBV5-1
CDR3 length: 12
CDR3 protein: CASSLELGELFF

J gene: TRBJ1-5
V gene: TRBV2
CDR3 length: 15
CDR3 protein: CASSQEDSVGQPQHF

J gene: TRBJ2-3
V gene: TRBV10-1
CDR3 length: 12
CDR3 protein: CASSDTRVTQYF